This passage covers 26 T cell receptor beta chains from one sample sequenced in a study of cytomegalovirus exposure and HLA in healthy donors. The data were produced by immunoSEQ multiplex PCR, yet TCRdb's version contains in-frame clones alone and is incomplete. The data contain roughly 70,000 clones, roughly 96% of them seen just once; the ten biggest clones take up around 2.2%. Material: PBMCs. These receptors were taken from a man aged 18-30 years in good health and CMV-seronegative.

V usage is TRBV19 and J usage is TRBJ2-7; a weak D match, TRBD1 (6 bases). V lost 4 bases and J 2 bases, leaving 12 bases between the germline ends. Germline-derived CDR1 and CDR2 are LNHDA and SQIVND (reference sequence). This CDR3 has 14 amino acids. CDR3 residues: CASSTRDIAYEQYF. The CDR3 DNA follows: TGTGCCAGTAGTACGAGGGACATCGCCTACGAGCAGTACTTC.

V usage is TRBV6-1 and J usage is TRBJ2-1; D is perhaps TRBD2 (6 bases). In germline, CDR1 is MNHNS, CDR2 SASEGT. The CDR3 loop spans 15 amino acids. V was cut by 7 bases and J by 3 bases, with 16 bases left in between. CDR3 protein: CASTPGGSDYNEQFF. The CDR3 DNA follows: TGTGCCAGCACCCCCGGGGGTTCGGACTACAATGAGCAGTTCTTC.

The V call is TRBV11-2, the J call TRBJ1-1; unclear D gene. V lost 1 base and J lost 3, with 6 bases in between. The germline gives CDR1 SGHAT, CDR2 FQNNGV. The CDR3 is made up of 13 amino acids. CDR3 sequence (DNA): TGTGCCAGCAGCTTAGTGCGAGACACTGAAGCTTTCTTT. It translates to CASSLVRDTEAFF.

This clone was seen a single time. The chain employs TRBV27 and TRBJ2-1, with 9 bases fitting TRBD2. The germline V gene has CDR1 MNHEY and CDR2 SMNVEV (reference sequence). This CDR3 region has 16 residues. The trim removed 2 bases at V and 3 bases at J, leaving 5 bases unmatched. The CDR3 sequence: CASSLTPSGIYNEQFF. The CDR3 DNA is TGTGCCAGCAGTTTAACCCCTAGCGGGATCTACAATGAGCAGTTCTTC.

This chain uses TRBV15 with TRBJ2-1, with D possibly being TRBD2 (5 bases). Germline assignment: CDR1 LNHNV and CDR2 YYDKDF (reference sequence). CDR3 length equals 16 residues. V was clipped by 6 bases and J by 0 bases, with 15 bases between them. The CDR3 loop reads CATRSRTGSSYNEQFF. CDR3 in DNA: TGTGCCACCAGGAGTCGAACGGGGAGCTCCTACAATGAGCAGTTCTTC.

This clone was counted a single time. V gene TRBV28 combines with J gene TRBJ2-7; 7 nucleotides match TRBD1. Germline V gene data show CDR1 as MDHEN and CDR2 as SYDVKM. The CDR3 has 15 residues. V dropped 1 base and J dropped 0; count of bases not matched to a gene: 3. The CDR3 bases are TGTGCCAGCAGTTTATCGACAGGGCCCTCCTACGAGCAGTACTTC. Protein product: CASSLSTGPSYEQYF.

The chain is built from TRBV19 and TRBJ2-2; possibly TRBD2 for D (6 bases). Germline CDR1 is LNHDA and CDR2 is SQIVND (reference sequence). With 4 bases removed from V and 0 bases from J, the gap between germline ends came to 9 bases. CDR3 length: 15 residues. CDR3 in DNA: TGTGCCAGTAGTAAAATAGCGGCGAACACCGGGGAGCTGTTTTTT. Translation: CASSKIAANTGELFF.

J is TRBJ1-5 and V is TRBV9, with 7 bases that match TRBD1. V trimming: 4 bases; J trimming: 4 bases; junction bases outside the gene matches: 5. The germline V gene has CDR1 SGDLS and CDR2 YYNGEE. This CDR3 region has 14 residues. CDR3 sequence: CASSSGTENQPQHF. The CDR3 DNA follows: TGTGCCAGCAGCTCCGGGACAGAGAATCAGCCCCAGCATTTT.

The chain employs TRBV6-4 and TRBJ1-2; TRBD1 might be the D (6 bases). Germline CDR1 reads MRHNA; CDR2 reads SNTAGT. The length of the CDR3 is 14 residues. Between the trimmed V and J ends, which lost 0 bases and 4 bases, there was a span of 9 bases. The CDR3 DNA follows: TGTGCCAGCAGTGACTCGGGGGCCTCCTATGGCTACACCTTC. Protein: CASSDSGASYGYTF.

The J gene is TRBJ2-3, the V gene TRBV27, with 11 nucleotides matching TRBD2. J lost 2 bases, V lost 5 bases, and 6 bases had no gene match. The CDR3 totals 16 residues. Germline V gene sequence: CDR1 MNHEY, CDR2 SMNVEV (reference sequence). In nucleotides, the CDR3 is TGTGCCAGCAGTCGAGGGACTAGCGGATACACAGATACGCAGTATTTT. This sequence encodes CASSRGTSGYTDTQYF.

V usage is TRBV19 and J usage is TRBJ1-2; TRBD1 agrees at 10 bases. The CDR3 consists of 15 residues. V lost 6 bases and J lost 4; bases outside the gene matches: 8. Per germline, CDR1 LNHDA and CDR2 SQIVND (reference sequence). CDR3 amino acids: CASRDRGEDGYGYTF. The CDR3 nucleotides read TGTGCCAGTAGGGACAGGGGGGAGGACGGCTATGGCTACACCTTC.

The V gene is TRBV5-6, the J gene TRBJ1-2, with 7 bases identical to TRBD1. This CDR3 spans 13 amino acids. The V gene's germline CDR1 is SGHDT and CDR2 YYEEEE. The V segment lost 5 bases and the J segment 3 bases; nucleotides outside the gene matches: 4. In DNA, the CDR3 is TGTGCCAGCAGTTTCGACAGGGACTATGGCTACACCTTC. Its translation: CASSFDRDYGYTF.

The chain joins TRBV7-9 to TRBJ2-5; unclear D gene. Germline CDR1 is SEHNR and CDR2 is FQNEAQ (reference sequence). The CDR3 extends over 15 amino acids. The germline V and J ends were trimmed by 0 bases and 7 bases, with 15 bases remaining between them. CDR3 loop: CASSLASTAPTTQYF. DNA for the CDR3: TGTGCCAGCAGCTTAGCGAGCACAGCACCTACGACCCAGTACTTC.

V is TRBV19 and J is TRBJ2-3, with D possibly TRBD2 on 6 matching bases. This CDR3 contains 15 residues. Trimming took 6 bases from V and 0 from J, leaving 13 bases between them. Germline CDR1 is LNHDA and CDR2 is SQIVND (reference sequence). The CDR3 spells CASRSAGSSTDTQYF. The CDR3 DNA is TGTGCCAGTAGATCGGCGGGGTCTAGCACAGATACGCAGTATTTT.

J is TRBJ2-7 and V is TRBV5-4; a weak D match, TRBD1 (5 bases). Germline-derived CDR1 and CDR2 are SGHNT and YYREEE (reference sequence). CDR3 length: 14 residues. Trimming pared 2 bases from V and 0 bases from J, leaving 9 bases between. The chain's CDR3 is CASSLDSASYEQYF. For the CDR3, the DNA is TGTGCCAGCAGCTTAGACAGCGCCTCCTACGAGCAGTACTTC. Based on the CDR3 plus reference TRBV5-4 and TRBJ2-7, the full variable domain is ETGVTQSPTHLIKTRGQQVTLRCSSQSGHNTVSWYQQALGQGPQFIFQYYREEENGRGNFPPRFSGLQFPNYSSELNVNALELDDSALYLCASSLDSASYEQYFGPGTRLTVT.

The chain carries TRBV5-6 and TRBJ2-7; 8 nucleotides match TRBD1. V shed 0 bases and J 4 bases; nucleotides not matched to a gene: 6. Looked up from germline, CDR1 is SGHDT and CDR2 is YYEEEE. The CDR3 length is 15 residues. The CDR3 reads CASSLEGQGPYEQYF. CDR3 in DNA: TGTGCCAGCAGCTTGGAAGGACAGGGACCTTACGAGCAGTACTTC.

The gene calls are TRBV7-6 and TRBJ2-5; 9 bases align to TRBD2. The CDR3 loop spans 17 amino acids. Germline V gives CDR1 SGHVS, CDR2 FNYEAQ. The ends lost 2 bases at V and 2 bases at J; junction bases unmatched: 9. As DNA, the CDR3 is TGTGCCAGCAGCTTATCCGGGACTAGCTTAATTCAAGAGACCCAGTACTTC. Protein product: CASSLSGTSLIQETQYF.

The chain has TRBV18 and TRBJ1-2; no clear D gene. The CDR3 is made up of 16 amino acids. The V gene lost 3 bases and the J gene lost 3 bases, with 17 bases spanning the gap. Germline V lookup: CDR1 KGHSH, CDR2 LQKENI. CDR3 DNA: TGTGCCAGCTCACCTACCGGGGAGGAGCCGGACTATGGCTACACCTTC. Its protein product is CASSPTGEEPDYGYTF.

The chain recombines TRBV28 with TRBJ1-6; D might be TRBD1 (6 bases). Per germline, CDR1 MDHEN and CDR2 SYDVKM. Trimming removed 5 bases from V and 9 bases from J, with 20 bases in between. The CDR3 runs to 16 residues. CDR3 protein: CASSLPGQSSGSPLHF. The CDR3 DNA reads TGTGCCAGCAGTCTCCCCGGACAGTCGTCCGGTTCACCCCTCCACTTT.

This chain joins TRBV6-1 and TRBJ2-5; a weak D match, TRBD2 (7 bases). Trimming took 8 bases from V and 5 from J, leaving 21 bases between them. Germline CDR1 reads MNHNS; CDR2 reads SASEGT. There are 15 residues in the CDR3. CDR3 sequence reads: CASRLGGALTETQYF. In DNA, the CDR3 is TGTGCCAGCCGCCTTGGGGGGGCGCTTACGGAGACCCAGTACTTC.

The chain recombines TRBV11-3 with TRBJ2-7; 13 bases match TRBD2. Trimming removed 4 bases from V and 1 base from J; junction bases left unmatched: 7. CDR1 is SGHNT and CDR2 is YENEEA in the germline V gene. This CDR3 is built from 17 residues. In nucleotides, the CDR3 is TGTGCCAGCAGCTCCAGCTCGGGACTAGCGGGATCCTACGAGCAGTACTTC. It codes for CASSSSSGLAGSYEQYF.

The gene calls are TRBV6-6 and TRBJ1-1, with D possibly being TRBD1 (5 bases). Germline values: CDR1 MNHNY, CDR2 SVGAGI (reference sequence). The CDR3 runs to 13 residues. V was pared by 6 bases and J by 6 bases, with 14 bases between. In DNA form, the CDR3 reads TGTGCCAGCAGACGCGACAGTGACGCTGAAGCTTTCTTT. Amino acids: CASRRDSDAEAFF.

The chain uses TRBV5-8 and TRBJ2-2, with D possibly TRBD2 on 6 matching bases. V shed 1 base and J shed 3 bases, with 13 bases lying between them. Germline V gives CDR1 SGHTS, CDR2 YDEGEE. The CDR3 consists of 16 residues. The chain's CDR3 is CASSLWHGGDTGELFF. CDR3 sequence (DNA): TGTGCCAGCAGCTTGTGGCACGGGGGTGACACCGGGGAGCTGTTTTTT.

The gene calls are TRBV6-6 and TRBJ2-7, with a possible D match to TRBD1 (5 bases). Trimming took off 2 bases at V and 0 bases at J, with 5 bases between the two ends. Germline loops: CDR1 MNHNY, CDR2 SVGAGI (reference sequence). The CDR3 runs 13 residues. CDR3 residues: CASSYDSSYEQYF. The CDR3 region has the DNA TGTGCCAGCAGTTACGACAGCTCCTACGAGCAGTACTTC.

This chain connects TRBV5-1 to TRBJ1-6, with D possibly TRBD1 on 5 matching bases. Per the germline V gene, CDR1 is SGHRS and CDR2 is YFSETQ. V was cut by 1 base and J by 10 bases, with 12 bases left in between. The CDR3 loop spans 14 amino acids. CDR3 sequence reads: CASSLSRGHSPLHF. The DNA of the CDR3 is TGCGCCAGCAGCTTGAGTAGGGGCCACTCACCCCTCCACTTT.

The CDR3 sequence is CSAGGDTEAFF. The CDR3 DNA reads TGCAGTGCGGGGGGGGACACTGAAGCTTTCTTT. V and J are TRBV20-1 and TRBJ1-1; D is perhaps TRBD1 (5 bases). Germline CDR1 DFQATT, CDR2 SNEGSKA (reference sequence). Trimming stripped 6 bases from V and 3 bases from J, with 8 bases between. The CDR3 sequence is 11 residues long.